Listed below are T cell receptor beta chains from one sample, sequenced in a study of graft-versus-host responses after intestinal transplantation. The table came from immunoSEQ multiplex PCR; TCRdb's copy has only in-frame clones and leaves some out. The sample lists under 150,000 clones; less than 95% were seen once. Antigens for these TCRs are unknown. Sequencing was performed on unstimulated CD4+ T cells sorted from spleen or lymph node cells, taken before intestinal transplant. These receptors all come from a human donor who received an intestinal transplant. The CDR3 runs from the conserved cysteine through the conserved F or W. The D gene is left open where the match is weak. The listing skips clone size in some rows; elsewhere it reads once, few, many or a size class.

cdr3_nt: TGTGCCAGTAGTACCTGGGACACCAACTATGGCTACACCTTC; cdr3_aa: CASSTWDTNYGYTF; clone_size: NA; j_call: TRBJ1-2; d_call: NA; v_call: TRBV19
cdr3_nt: TGTGCCAGCAGTGTAGCGGGAGCTAAGGCAGATACGCAGTATTTT; cdr3_aa: CASSVAGAKADTQYF; clone_size: NA; j_call: TRBJ2-3; d_call: TRBD2; v_call: TRBV9
cdr3_nt: TGTGCCAGCAGTTTTGGCCAAACTAATGAAAAACTGTTTTTT; cdr3_aa: CASSFGQTNEKLFF; clone_size: NA; j_call: TRBJ1-4; d_call: NA; v_call: TRBV28
cdr3_nt: TGCGCCAGCAGCCTCCAGGGTTACCCCTATGGCTACACCTTC; cdr3_aa: CASSLQGYPYGYTF; clone_size: NA; j_call: TRBJ1-2; d_call: NA; v_call: TRBV5-1
cdr3_nt: TGTGCCAGCAGTGTCGGGGGGGCCAACTATGGCTACACCTTC; cdr3_aa: CASSVGGANYGYTF; clone_size: NA; j_call: TRBJ1-2; d_call: NA; v_call: TRBV6-1
cdr3_nt: TGTGCCAGCAACTTGAACACCGGGGAGCTGTTTTTT; cdr3_aa: CASNLNTGELFF; clone_size: NA; j_call: TRBJ2-2; d_call: NA; v_call: TRBV2
cdr3_nt: TGTGCCAGCAGCCCTCCGGGGGCCTACGAGCAGTACTTC; cdr3_aa: CASSPPGAYEQYF; clone_size: few; j_call: TRBJ2-7; d_call: NA; v_call: TRBV6-1
cdr3_nt: TGTGCCAGCAGCCCGAGGACAGCCGCTAACTATGGCTACACCTTC; cdr3_aa: CASSPRTAANYGYTF; clone_size: NA; j_call: TRBJ1-2; d_call: NA; v_call: TRBV7-8
cdr3_nt: TGTGCCAGCAGACCGACAGACACCGGGGAGCTGTTTTTT; cdr3_aa: CASRPTDTGELFF; clone_size: NA; j_call: TRBJ2-2; d_call: NA; v_call: TRBV9
cdr3_nt: TGTGCCAGTAGTCGCCGGGTTATAGAGTACGAGCAGTACTTC; cdr3_aa: CASSRRVIEYEQYF; clone_size: NA; j_call: TRBJ2-7; d_call: NA; v_call: TRBV19
cdr3_nt: TGTGCCAGCAGCGCGGGGGGGACTGGGGCCAACGTCCTGACTTTC; cdr3_aa: CASSAGGTGANVLTF; clone_size: NA; j_call: TRBJ2-6; d_call: TRBD2; v_call: TRBV7-8
cdr3_nt: TGCGCCAGCTCCGAACAGGGGGCTAACTATGGCTACACCTTC; cdr3_aa: CASSEQGANYGYTF; clone_size: NA; j_call: TRBJ1-2; d_call: TRBD1; v_call: TRBV5-1
cdr3_nt: TGCGCCAGCAGCTTGCTAGCGGGAGCTTTCACAGATACGCAGTATTTT; cdr3_aa: CASSLLAGAFTDTQYF; clone_size: NA; j_call: TRBJ2-3; d_call: TRBD2; v_call: TRBV5-1
cdr3_nt: TGTGCCAGCAGCAAGGTGGGACAGGGGGTCAATGAGCAGTTCTTC; cdr3_aa: CASSKVGQGVNEQFF; clone_size: NA; j_call: TRBJ2-1; d_call: TRBD1; v_call: TRBV4-2
cdr3_nt: TGCGCCAGCAGCTTGACAGACTATGGCTACACCTTC; cdr3_aa: CASSLTDYGYTF; clone_size: NA; j_call: TRBJ1-2; d_call: NA; v_call: TRBV5-1
cdr3_nt: TGTGCCTGGAGTGTTCGCGGGAACGAGCAGTTCTTC; cdr3_aa: CAWSVRGNEQFF; clone_size: NA; j_call: TRBJ2-1; d_call: NA; v_call: TRBV30
cdr3_nt: TGTGCCAGCAGCGTAGGAAGACAGCTCTATGGCTACACCTTC; cdr3_aa: CASSVGRQLYGYTF; clone_size: NA; j_call: TRBJ1-2; d_call: NA; v_call: TRBV9
cdr3_nt: TGTGCCAGTAGTACAACAGCCACAGATACGCAGTATTTT; cdr3_aa: CASSTTATDTQYF; clone_size: NA; j_call: TRBJ2-3; d_call: NA; v_call: TRBV19
cdr3_nt: TGCGCCAGCAGTGAGAGACTAGCGGGAGAGGAGCAGTACTTC; cdr3_aa: CASSERLAGEEQYF; clone_size: few; j_call: TRBJ2-7; d_call: TRBD2; v_call: TRBV10-1
cdr3_nt: TGCAGCGCTGGACAGGTGAACACTGAAGCTTTCTTT; cdr3_aa: CSAGQVNTEAFF; clone_size: NA; j_call: TRBJ1-1; d_call: TRBD1; v_call: TRBV29-1
cdr3_nt: TGTGCCAGCAGCAAAGCGGGCGGGAGGGCCCTCTGGAATGAGCAGTTCTTC; cdr3_aa: CASSKAGGRALWNEQFF; clone_size: NA; j_call: TRBJ2-1; d_call: NA; v_call: TRBV21-1
cdr3_nt: TGTGCCAGCTCACTCCGGGAGGAAGATACGCAGTATTTT; cdr3_aa: CASSLREEDTQYF; clone_size: NA; j_call: TRBJ2-3; d_call: TRBD2; v_call: TRBV18
cdr3_nt: TGTGCCAGCAGCCCCAAGTTTCGAGAGGTTGAGCAGTTCTTC; cdr3_aa: CASSPKFREVEQFF; clone_size: NA; j_call: TRBJ2-1; d_call: NA; v_call: TRBV7-9
cdr3_nt: TGCGCCAGCAGGGGGCAGTCCGCACATGAGCAGTTCTTC; cdr3_aa: CASRGQSAHEQFF; clone_size: NA; j_call: TRBJ2-1; d_call: NA; v_call: TRBV5-1
cdr3_nt: TGTGCCAGCAGCTCAGGGTTTGAGCAGTTCTTC; cdr3_aa: CASSSGFEQFF; clone_size: NA; j_call: TRBJ2-1; d_call: NA; v_call: TRBV5-6
cdr3_nt: TGCGCCAGCAGCTTGGAAGGGGCCAGAGACGACGGCTACACCTTC; cdr3_aa: CASSLEGARDDGYTF; clone_size: NA; j_call: TRBJ1-2; d_call: NA; v_call: TRBV5-1
cdr3_nt: TGTGCCAGCAGTTATCGGGGGGCTGAAGCTTTCTTT; cdr3_aa: CASSYRGAEAFF; clone_size: once; j_call: TRBJ1-1; d_call: NA; v_call: TRBV6-6
cdr3_nt: TGTGCCAGCTCTCCCGGGAACACCGGGGAGCTGTTTTTT; cdr3_aa: CASSPGNTGELFF; clone_size: NA; j_call: TRBJ2-2; d_call: NA; v_call: TRBV18
cdr3_nt: TGCGCCAGCAGCCCCCCGGGACTTCGAGAGACCCAGTACTTC; cdr3_aa: CASSPPGLRETQYF; clone_size: NA; j_call: TRBJ2-5; d_call: NA; v_call: TRBV5-1
cdr3_nt: TGCGCCAGCAGCCAAGGACAGGGGGCTGGAACTGAAGCTTTCTTT; cdr3_aa: CASSQGQGAGTEAFF; clone_size: NA; j_call: TRBJ1-1; d_call: TRBD1; v_call: TRBV4-1
cdr3_nt: TGTGCCAGCAGCTTGGCTTGGGGACAGATGAACACTGAAGCTTTCTTT; cdr3_aa: CASSLAWGQMNTEAFF; clone_size: NA; j_call: TRBJ1-1; d_call: TRBD1; v_call: TRBV5-8
cdr3_nt: TGTGCCAGCAGTGCTACTAGCGGGGGGGCAGATATAGATACGCAGTATTTT; cdr3_aa: CASSATSGGADIDTQYF; clone_size: NA; j_call: TRBJ2-3; d_call: TRBD2; v_call: TRBV2
cdr3_nt: TGTGCCAGCAGCGAGCGAGCGGACAGGTTGGGAAACACCATATATTTT; cdr3_aa: CASSERADRLGNTIYF; clone_size: once; j_call: TRBJ1-3; d_call: TRBD1; v_call: TRBV7-6
cdr3_nt: TGCGCCAGCAGCTCCTATAGCGGGAGAAGGGTCGCAGATACGCAGTATTTT; cdr3_aa: CASSSYSGRRVADTQYF; clone_size: few; j_call: TRBJ2-3; d_call: TRBD2; v_call: TRBV5-1
cdr3_nt: TGTGCCAGCAGCTTTCGACGACCAGGATTGAACACTGAAGCTTTCTTT; cdr3_aa: CASSFRRPGLNTEAFF; clone_size: NA; j_call: TRBJ1-1; d_call: NA; v_call: TRBV7-2
cdr3_nt: TGTGCCAGCAGCTCATTAATACAGGGGCGGACAGATACGCAGTATTTT; cdr3_aa: CASSSLIQGRTDTQYF; clone_size: NA; j_call: TRBJ2-3; d_call: TRBD1; v_call: TRBV5-4
cdr3_nt: TGTGCCAGCAGCCCGAGGTTGACTAGCATGGAGCAGTACTTC; cdr3_aa: CASSPRLTSMEQYF; clone_size: NA; j_call: TRBJ2-7; d_call: TRBD2; v_call: TRBV9
cdr3_nt: TGTGCCAGCAGTGACAGCTACGAGCAGTACTTC; cdr3_aa: CASSDSYEQYF; clone_size: NA; j_call: TRBJ2-7; d_call: NA; v_call: TRBV2
cdr3_nt: TGTGCCAGCAGTTGGGCTGGCTCCTACAATGAGCAGTTCTTC; cdr3_aa: CASSWAGSYNEQFF; clone_size: NA; j_call: TRBJ2-1; d_call: NA; v_call: TRBV6-6
cdr3_nt: TGTGCCAGCAGCCATTTAAACACTGAAGCTTTCTTT; cdr3_aa: CASSHLNTEAFF; clone_size: NA; j_call: TRBJ1-1; d_call: NA; v_call: TRBV14
cdr3_nt: TGTGCCTGGAGTGTACGGAGTTCGGGGGCTAACTATGGCTACACCTTC; cdr3_aa: CAWSVRSSGANYGYTF; clone_size: NA; j_call: TRBJ1-2; d_call: NA; v_call: TRBV30
cdr3_nt: TGTGCCAGCAGCTTAGACCCGAACAGGGGGCGCGCCCATGGCTACACCTTC; cdr3_aa: CASSLDPNRGRAHGYTF; clone_size: NA; j_call: TRBJ1-2; d_call: TRBD1; v_call: TRBV7-2
cdr3_nt: TGCGCCAGCAGCCTAGAGGGTGGTGGCAATCAGCCCCAGCATTTT; cdr3_aa: CASSLEGGGNQPQHF; clone_size: NA; j_call: TRBJ1-5; d_call: NA; v_call: TRBV5-1
cdr3_nt: TGTGCCTGGAGCCGGGGGACGACTTCAGATACGCAGTATTTT; cdr3_aa: CAWSRGTTSDTQYF; clone_size: NA; j_call: TRBJ2-3; d_call: NA; v_call: TRBV30
cdr3_nt: TGCGCCAGCAGTCTAGCGGGGGGAACAGATACGCAGTATTTT; cdr3_aa: CASSLAGGTDTQYF; clone_size: NA; j_call: TRBJ2-3; d_call: TRBD2; v_call: TRBV10-1
cdr3_nt: TGTGCCAGCAGCCGCACAGGGACAGTATCGCACTACGAGCAGTACTTC; cdr3_aa: CASSRTGTVSHYEQYF; clone_size: NA; j_call: TRBJ2-7; d_call: NA; v_call: TRBV21-1